These 5 T cell receptor beta chains share one sample of origin, sequenced in a study of regulatory T cells in long-lasting Graves disease. Noted time point: newly diagnosed GD, antithyroid drugs for less than 3 months. Extracted RNA from PBMCs served as the source of the TCR library. Both iRepertoire HTBI primers and Arm-PCR of CDR3 regions were used to build the TCR beta libraries. TCRdb re-called the multiplex PCR reads with MiXCR, one entry per CDR3 protein. The table records roughly 380,000 distinct CDR3 sequences, around 16% of them present only once. The material sequenced was peripheral blood mononuclear cells (PBMCs), taken at new diagnosis, from a patient treated with antithyroid drugs. The source of these receptors is a female donor with Graves disease.

This chain uses TRBV5-5 with TRBJ2-1; D may be TRBD1 (5 bases). From germline, CDR1 is SGHKS and CDR2 YYEKEE (reference sequence). CDR3 length: 14 residues. V was trimmed by 2 bases and J by 7 bases, leaving 13 bases between them. The CDR3 sequence: CASSFIDRTNEQFF. DNA for the CDR3: TGTGCCAGCAGCTTCATCGACAGAACAAATGAGCAGTTCTTC.

This clonotype was seen only once. The chain combines TRBV7-9 with TRBJ2-7; 7 nucleotides match TRBD2. Germline CDR1 SEHNR, CDR2 FQNEAQ (reference sequence). J was trimmed by 3 bases and V by 5 bases; bases with no gene match: 13. The CDR3 spans 16 residues. The CDR3 protein is CASSITNLAGYYEQYF. CDR3 in DNA: TGTGCCAGCAGCATTACTAATTTAGCGGGTTACTACGAGCAGTACTTC.

The V and J genes are TRBV5-1 and TRBJ1-1; 7 positions agree with TRBD1. The CDR3 extends over 15 amino acids. V trimming: 4 bases; J trimming: 4 bases; junction bases outside the gene matches: 10. Germline CDR1 SGHRS, CDR2 YFSETQ. DNA of the CDR3: TGCGCCAGCAGCCCCCGACAGGGAAGAACCACTGAAGCTTTCTTT. Residues: CASSPRQGRTTEAFF. The variable domain in full, completed from reference TRBV5-1 and TRBJ1-1, reads KAGVTQTPRYLIKTRGQQVTLSCSPISGHRSVSWYQQTPGQGLQFLFEYFSETQRNKGNFPGRFSGRQFSNSRSEMNVSTLELGDSALYLCASSPRQGRTTEAFFGQGTRLTVV.

This clonotype was counted ten times or more. V and J are TRBV29-1 and TRBJ2-6; perhaps TRBD1 as D (6 bases). Between the trimmed V and J ends, which lost 5 bases and 4 bases, there was a span of 12 bases. Per germline, CDR1 SQVTM and CDR2 ANQGSEA. The CDR3 totals 14 residues. CDR3 region: CSVRGQGGANVLTF. The CDR3 nucleotides are TGCAGCGTTAGAGGGCAGGGGGGGGCCAACGTCCTGACTTTC.

This clonotype was picked up many times. CDR3 amino acids: CAWSSTGRGDTQYF. The CDR3 DNA reads as TGTGCCTGGAGTTCAACGGGCAGGGGAGATACGCAGTATTTT. The chain recombines TRBV30 with TRBJ2-3; a weak D match, TRBD1 (6 bases). Trimming stripped 2 bases from V and 5 bases from J, with 14 bases between. CDR1 GTSNPN and CDR2 SVGIG come from the germline V gene (reference sequence). The CDR3 runs to 14 residues. Looking up the rest from reference TRBV30 and TRBJ2-3 gives the full variable domain: SQTIHQWPATLVQPVGSPLSLECTVEGTSNPNLYWYRQAAGRGLQLLFYSVGIGQISSEVPQNLSASRPQDRQFILSSKKLLLSDSGFYLCAWSSTGRGDTQYFGPGTRLTVL.